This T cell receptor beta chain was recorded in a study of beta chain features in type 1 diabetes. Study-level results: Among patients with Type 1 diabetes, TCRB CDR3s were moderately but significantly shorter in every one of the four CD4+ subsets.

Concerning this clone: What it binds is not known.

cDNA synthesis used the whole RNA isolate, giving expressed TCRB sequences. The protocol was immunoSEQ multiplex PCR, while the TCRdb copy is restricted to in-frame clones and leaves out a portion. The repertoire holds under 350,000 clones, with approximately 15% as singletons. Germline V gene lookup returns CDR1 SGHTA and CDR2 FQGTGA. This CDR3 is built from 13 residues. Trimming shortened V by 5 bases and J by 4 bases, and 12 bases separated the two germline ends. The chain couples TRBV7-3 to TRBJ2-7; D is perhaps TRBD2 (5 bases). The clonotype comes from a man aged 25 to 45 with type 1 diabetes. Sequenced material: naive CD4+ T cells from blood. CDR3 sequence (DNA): TGTGCCAGCAGCGGCGGGCCAGCTTACGAGCAGTACTTC. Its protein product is CASSGGPAYEQYF.